This T cell receptor beta chain was sequenced during a study of long-term antiretroviral therapy in people with HIV. For the study at large: Initial samples were collected about a decade before the 2015 immediate-ART recommendation.

On this clone itself: As yet, its antigen is unknown.

At survey level, the immunoSEQ assay was run in its v3.0 version. The repertoire was sequenced with immunoSEQ multiplex PCR; TCRdb's copy has only in-frame clones and lacks some. The sample records 25,000 to 30,000 clones, approximately 78% being singletons. The CDR3 has 15 residues. The germline CDR1 and CDR2 sequences are SGHVS and FQNEAQ. Trimming removed 8 bases from V and 4 bases from J; junction bases left unmatched: 11. General study results and limits: Controls showed broader CDR3 length ranges than did the HIV repertoires. Clones showing expansion before ART dominated the repertoire at all time points. Collection of the blood, which took place between the mid-2000s and the late 2010s, possibly occurred under older ART regimens.

This chain links TRBV7-8 with TRBJ2-3; TRBD2 matches at 8 bases. The material sequenced was unsorted PBMCs, taken 2.9 years after starting antiretroviral therapy. This clonotype was obtained from a man aged 45-65 years with HIV. The CDR3 protein is CASRPAAGGADTQYF. Written as DNA, the CDR3 is TGTGCCAGCCGCCCCGCGGCGGGGGGCGCAGATACGCAGTATTTT.